The clone carrying this TCR beta chain occurred once. The antigen is unknown. Stated time point: after dendritic cell vaccination, including at tumor progression/relapse. The record originates from a study of glioma-infiltrating T cells after dendritic cell vaccination. Study-wide points: Estimated pretreatment TIL content predicted outcome after dendritic cell vaccination. No direct clonality-survival link was found; a diverse polyclonal response may matter. Few patients contributed both blood and tumor specimens.

This CDR3 has 15 amino acids. The V end lost 2 bases, the J end lost 1 base, and 12 bases lay between the germline ends. In germline, CDR1 is SEHNR, CDR2 FQNEAQ (reference sequence). The data were produced by immunoSEQ multiplex PCR, yet TCRdb's version contains in-frame clones alone and is incomplete. The repertoire holds 90,000 to 110,000 clones, with 90% as singletons. Here the sequenced sample was blood, taken after dendritic cell vaccination. This TCR derives from a human donor with glioblastoma. This rearrangement joins TRBV7-9 to TRBJ2-7; D possibly corresponds to TRBD1 (6 bases). The CDR3 reads CASSLKPTGSYEQYF. For the CDR3, the DNA is TGTGCCAGCAGCTTAAAGCCAACAGGGTCCTACGAGCAGTACTTC.